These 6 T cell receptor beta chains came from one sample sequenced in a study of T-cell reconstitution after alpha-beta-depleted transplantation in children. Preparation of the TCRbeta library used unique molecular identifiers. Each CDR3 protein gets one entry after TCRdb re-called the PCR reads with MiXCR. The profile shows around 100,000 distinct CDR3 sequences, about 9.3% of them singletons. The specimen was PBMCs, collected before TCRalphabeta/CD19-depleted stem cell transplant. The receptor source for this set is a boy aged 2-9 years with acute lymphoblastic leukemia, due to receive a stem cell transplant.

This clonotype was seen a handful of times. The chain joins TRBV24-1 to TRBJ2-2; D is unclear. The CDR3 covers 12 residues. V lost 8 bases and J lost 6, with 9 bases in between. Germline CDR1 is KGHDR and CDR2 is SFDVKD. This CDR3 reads CATKREAGELFF. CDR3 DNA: TGTGCCACCAAACGAGAGGCCGGGGAGCTGTTTTTT.

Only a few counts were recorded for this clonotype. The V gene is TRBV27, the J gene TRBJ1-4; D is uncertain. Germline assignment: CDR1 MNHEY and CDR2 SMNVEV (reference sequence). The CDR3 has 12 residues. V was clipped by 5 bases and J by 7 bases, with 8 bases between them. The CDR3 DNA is TGTGCCAGCAGTGCAAGGTTTGAAAAACTGTTTTTT. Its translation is CASSARFEKLFF.

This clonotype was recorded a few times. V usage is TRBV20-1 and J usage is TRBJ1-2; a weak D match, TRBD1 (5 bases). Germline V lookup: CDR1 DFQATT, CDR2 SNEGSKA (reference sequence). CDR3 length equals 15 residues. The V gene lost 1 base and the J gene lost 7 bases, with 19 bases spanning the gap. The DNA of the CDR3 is TGCAGTGCTAGAGGACGACAACCGGGACGTCGTGGCTACACCTTC. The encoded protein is CSARGRQPGRRGYTF.

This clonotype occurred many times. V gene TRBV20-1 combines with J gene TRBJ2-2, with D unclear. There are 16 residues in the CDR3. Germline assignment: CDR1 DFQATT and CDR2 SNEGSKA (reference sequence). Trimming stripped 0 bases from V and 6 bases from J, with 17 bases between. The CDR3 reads CSARDVNVGSPGELFF. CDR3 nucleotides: TGCAGTGCTAGAGATGTAAATGTGGGGTCCCCCGGGGAGCTGTTTTTT.

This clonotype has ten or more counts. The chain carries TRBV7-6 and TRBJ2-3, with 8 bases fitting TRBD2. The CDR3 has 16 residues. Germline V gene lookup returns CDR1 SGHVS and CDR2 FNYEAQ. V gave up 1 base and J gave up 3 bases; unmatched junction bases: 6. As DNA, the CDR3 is TGTGCCAGCAGCTTAGAGGGAGCGGGGGTTACAGATACGCAGTATTTT. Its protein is CASSLEGAGVTDTQYF. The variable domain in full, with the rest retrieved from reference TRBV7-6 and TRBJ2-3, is GAGVSQSPRYKVTKRGQDVALRCDPISGHVSLYWYRQALGQGPEFLTYFNYEAQQDKSGLPNDRFSAERPEGSISTLTIQRTEQRDSAMYRCASSLEGAGVTDTQYFGPGTRLTVL.

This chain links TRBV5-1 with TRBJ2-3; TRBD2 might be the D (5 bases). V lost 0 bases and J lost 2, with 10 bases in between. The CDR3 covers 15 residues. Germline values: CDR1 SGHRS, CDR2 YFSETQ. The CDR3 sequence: CASSLVGGPTDTQYF. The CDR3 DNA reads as TGCGCCAGCAGCTTGGTTGGAGGCCCCACAGATACGCAGTATTTT.